A selection of T cell receptor beta chains follows, all from one sample in a study of human T cells and chemical hapten exposure. TCRdb passed the RACE reads through MiXCR, listing each CDR3 protein once. The sample lists about 110,000 distinct CDR3 sequences; roughly a tenth were seen once. The sequencing used whole blood, collected in connection with sensitization to the hapten diphenylcyclopropenone (DPC). These receptors were obtained from a middle-aged woman with alopecia areata. Some clones in this sample may be carry-over from other donors' samples. Both conserved end residues are part of each CDR3. Each record gives: D gene, J gene, V gene, clone size, CDR3 protein, CDR3 DNA. A D gene is named only where the DNA matches it firmly. Part of the rows lack a size; the others show once, few, many or a class for expanded clones.

.	TRBJ2-2	TRBV29-1	.	CSVVHSSTGELFF	TGCAGCGTTGTCCACAGCTCCACCGGGGAGCTGTTTTTT
TRBD2	TRBJ2-1	TRBV24-1	many	CATSDWDGLENEQFF	TGTGCCACCAGTGATTGGGACGGACTAGAAAATGAGCAGTTCTTC
.	TRBJ1-3	TRBV15	few	CATSRDRGGNTIYF	TGTGCCACCAGCAGAGATCGAGGAGGAAACACCATATATTTT
TRBD2	TRBJ2-3	TRBV30	many	CAWSAGLATDTQYF	TGTGCCTGGAGTGCGGGACTAGCGACAGATACGCAGTATTTT
TRBD1	TRBJ2-2	TRBV20-1	.	CSAVPQGAFNTGELFF	TGCAGTGCTGTACCCCAGGGGGCGTTTAACACCGGGGAGCTGTTTTTT
TRBD2	TRBJ2-3	TRBV7-2	many	CASSLGGGSNTQYF	TGTGCCAGCAGCTTAGGCGGGGGATCGAATACGCAGTATTTT
TRBD1	TRBJ2-1	TRBV12-3/TRBV12-4	few	CASTSQDRVYNEQFF	TGTGCCAGCACATCCCAGGACAGGGTGTACAATGAGCAGTTCTTC
TRBD1	TRBJ1-2	TRBV29-1	many	CSVDRGRGGYTF	TGCAGCGTGGACAGGGGGCGCGGGGGCTACACCTTC
TRBD1	TRBJ1-6	TRBV6-5	.	CASSYGQGSPLHF	TGTGCCAGCAGTTACGGACAGGGTTCACCCCTCCACTTT
TRBD1	TRBJ1-6	TRBV4-1	.	CASSQPQGENSPLHF	TGCGCCAGCAGCCAACCACAGGGGGAGAATTCACCCCTCCACTTT
.	TRBJ2-1	TRBV6-5	many	CASSYSGLSWVF	TGTGCCAGCAGTTACTCCGGGCTTAGTTGGGTCTTC
TRBD2	TRBJ2-3	TRBV11-3	many	CASSRKTSGGGDTQYF	TGTGCCAGCAGCCGAAAGACTAGCGGAGGGGGGGATACGCAGTATTTT
TRBD2	TRBJ2-5	TRBV20-1	few	CSATSSGVWETQYF	TGCAGTGCCACCTCTAGCGGGGTCTGGGAGACCCAGTACTTC
TRBD2	TRBJ2-3	TRBV20-1	.	CSARGLPDTQYF	TGCAGTGCTAGGGGACTACCAGATACGCAGTATTTT
.	TRBJ2-5	TRBV5-4	.	CASSLVGREETQYF	TGTGCCAGCAGCTTGGTTGGCAGGGAGGAGACCCAGTACTTC
.	TRBJ1-3	TRBV29-1	few	CSAETAEAGNTIYF	TGCAGCGCTGAGACAGCCGAGGCTGGAAACACCATATATTTT
.	TRBJ2-1	TRBV7-9	many	CASSPDSEQFF	TGTGCCAGCAGCCCGGACAGTGAGCAGTTCTTC
TRBD1	TRBJ2-7	TRBV27	.	CASSSQGWQYF	TGTGCCAGCAGCTCACAGGGGTGGCAGTACTTC
.	TRBJ2-1	TRBV3-1	many	CASSQDMGKQGPTLYNEQFF	TGTGCCAGCAGCCAAGACATGGGGAAACAGGGCCCCACCCTTTACAATGAGCAGTTCTTC
TRBD1	TRBJ1-5	TRBV6-5	.	CASSGQGGQPQHF	TGTGCCAGCAGTGGACAGGGAGGTCAGCCCCAGCATTTT
.	TRBJ1-1	TRBV6-2/TRBV6-3	many	CASSPRVRYTEAFF	TGTGCCAGCAGCCCCCGGGTCCGGTACACTGAAGCTTTCTTT
.	TRBJ1-6	TRBV11-3	many	CASSLLPSSYNSPLHF	TGTGCCAGCAGCTTACTACCGAGCTCCTATAATTCACCCCTCCACTTT
TRBD1	TRBJ1-5	TRBV29-1	few	CSVGGQGNQPQHF	TGCAGCGTTGGGGGACAGGGCAATCAGCCCCAGCATTTT